The T cell receptor beta chain under discussion was sequenced for a study of PD-L1 blockade in urothelial cancer. Study context: Atezolizumab, begun by patients in the mid-2010s, was given at 1,200 mg intravenously every 3 weeks. A median blood sample held 141,255 T cells and about 89,000 unique TCRs.

The V end was cut by 5 bases, the J end by 4 bases, with 20 bases between. Germline lookup yields CDR1 SGHTA and CDR2 FQGTGA. The CDR3 runs 16 residues. Generated by immunoSEQ multiplex PCR, the TCRdb table keeps only in-frame clones and is missing some. The sample shows around 100,000 clones, around 86% of them seen only once. Time point denoted: pretreatment peripheral blood. The chain joins TRBV7-3 to TRBJ2-5; a weak D match, TRBD2 (6 bases). The TCR comes from a man aged 55 to 70 with urothelial cancer. Sequenced here: PBMCs, sampled around atezolizumab (anti-PD-L1) treatment. Written as DNA, the CDR3 is TGTGCCAGCAGCCCCGGGAGCGAAGGGCGGGGAGAGACCCAGTACTTC. Encoded protein: CASSPGSEGRGETQYF. The full variable domain, in which reference TRBV7-3 and TRBJ2-5 provide the parts outside the CDR3, is GAGVSQTPSNKVTEKGKYVELRCDPISGHTALYWYRQSLGQGPEFLIYFQGTGAADDSGLPNDRFFAVRPEGSVSTLKIQRTERGDSAVYLCASSPGSEGRGETQYFGPGTRLLVL.